This entry lists 27 T cell receptor beta chains sequenced from one sample in a study of vaccination and CD4 T cells after COVID-19. Sequenced with the Oncomine TCR Beta short-read assay was DNA taken from cultured CD4+ T cells. TCRdb reprocessed the PCR reads with MiXCR, giving one entry per CDR3 protein. This sample has fewer than 20,000 distinct CDR3 sequences, with 50% to 65% found just once. Treatment given: 10-day PBMC culture with coronavirus spike peptide pools or control peptides (ViraFEST assay). Antigens of these TCRs are unknown. The sample was CD4+ T cells from blood, cultured in vitro, taken before SARS-CoV-2 vaccination. All receptors come from a human donor who had recovered from COVID-19.

This clonotype showed up just a few times. This chain uses TRBV7-8 with TRBJ2-3; D is possibly TRBD1 (6 bases). This CDR3 has 15 amino acids. CDR1 is SGHVS, CDR2 FQNEAQ, per germline. Trimming pared 3 bases from V and 4 bases from J, leaving 14 bases between. This CDR3 reads CASSLGAKSPDTQYF. CDR3 coding DNA: TGTGCCAGCAGCTTGGGGGCAAAATCCCCAGATACGCAGTATTTT.

J is TRBJ2-6 and V is TRBV6-4, with D possibly TRBD1 on 6 matching bases. Deletions cut 3 bases from V and 0 bases from J, with 9 bases between. Germline lookup yields CDR1 MRHNA and CDR2 SNTAGT. The CDR3 consists of 16 residues. The CDR3, as DNA: TGTGCCAGCAGTGAACAGGGTACCTCTGGGGCCAACGTCCTGACTTTC. It yields the protein CASSEQGTSGANVLTF.

The J gene is TRBJ1-2, the V gene TRBV2; 7 bases are a match to TRBD1. V trimming: 7 bases; J trimming: 5 bases; junction bases outside the gene matches: 19. Germline CDR1 reads SNHLY; CDR2 reads FYNNEI. The CDR3 extends over 17 amino acids. CDR3 protein: CASKPTSWARGKYGYTF. The CDR3, as DNA: TGTGCCAGCAAACCCACCTCTTGGGCCAGGGGGAAGTATGGCTACACCTTC.

In DNA form, the CDR3 reads TGTGCCAGCAGCCAAGTAGGCAGGGCCGGACTCTACGAGCAGTACTTC. Residues: CASSQVGRAGLYEQYF. The rearrangement links TRBV14 to TRBJ2-7; the D call may be TRBD1 or TRBD2 (5 bases each). CDR1 and CDR2 from the germline V gene are SGHDN and FVKESK. V was clipped by 1 base and J by 3 bases, with 16 bases between them. The CDR3 has 16 residues. Full variable domain (remainder filled in from reference TRBV14 and TRBJ2-7): EAGVTQFPSHSVIEKGQTVTLRCDPISGHDNLYWYRRVMGKEIKFLLHFVKESKQDESGMPNNRFLAERTGGTYSTLKVQPAELEDSGVYFCASSQVGRAGLYEQYFGPGTRLTVT.

The J gene is TRBJ1-2, the V gene TRBV27; tentatively, D is TRBD1 (6 bases). Trimming cost V 3 bases and J 10 bases, with 21 bases left between them. Germline V gene lookup returns CDR1 MNHEY and CDR2 SMNVEV (reference sequence). The CDR3 runs to 15 residues. CDR3 sequence: CASSFRGTPQSTYTF. CDR3 nucleotides: TGTGCCAGCAGTTTCCGCGGGACACCGCAATCAACCTACACCTTC.

The rearrangement joins TRBV9 to TRBJ1-5; 10 nucleotides match TRBD1. The germline V gene has CDR1 SGDLS and CDR2 YYNGEE. V lost 7 bases to trimming and J lost 8 bases; unmatched junction nucleotides: 12. The CDR3 has 15 residues. In DNA, the CDR3 is TGTGCCAGCTCCCCGGGACAGGGGCAAGGGGAGCCCCAGCATTTT. This encodes CASSPGQGQGEPQHF.

The V and J genes are TRBV19 and TRBJ2-1; D tentatively fits TRBD1 or TRBD2 (5 bases each). Germline V CDR1 and CDR2: LNHDA, SQIVND (reference sequence). Trimming cost V 5 bases and J 0 bases, with 14 bases left between them. The CDR3 consists of 16 residues. In DNA, the CDR3 is TGTGCCAGTAGTGTCGAGGGGTCTCTCTCCTACAATGAGCAGTTCTTC. Residues: CASSVEGSLSYNEQFF.

This clonotype has a single count. V gene TRBV12-3 or TRBV12-4 combines with J gene TRBJ1-3; D remains unclear. The CDR3 consists of 13 residues. Trimming removed 6 bases at V and 2 bases at J, with 8 bases between. The CDR3 DNA follows: TGTGCCAGCAGGGGCCGGGCTGGAAACACCATATATTTT. Its translation is CASRGRAGNTIYF.

This clonotype was detected only a few times. The V and J genes are TRBV28 and TRBJ1-6, with 11 positions matching TRBD1. The germline V gene encodes CDR1 MDHEN and CDR2 SYDVKM. V dropped 7 bases and J dropped 5; count of bases not matched to a gene: 13. The CDR3 has 18 amino acids. Written as DNA, the CDR3 is TGTGCCAGCACCTCTCCCGGGACAGGGGGTCGGCATAATTCACCCCTCCACTTT. Its protein is CASTSPGTGGRHNSPLHF.

This clonotype was seen a single time. The genes are TRBV15 and TRBJ1-5; D uncertain. The germline gives CDR1 LNHNV, CDR2 YYDKDF (reference sequence). Trimming removed 5 bases at V and 5 bases at J, with 10 bases between. This CDR3 has 13 amino acids. Written as DNA, the CDR3 is TGTGCCACCAGCTGGGAACGGCATCAGCCCCAGCATTTT. Its translation is CATSWERHQPQHF.

The chain joins TRBV28 to TRBJ1-1; 7 bases are a match to TRBD1. The CDR3 length is 14 residues. The V and J ends lost 6 bases and 1 base, in that order; junction bases with no gene match: 5. Germline CDR1 is MDHEN and CDR2 is SYDVKM. The CDR3 spells CASSPGTENTEAFF. For the CDR3, the DNA is TGTGCCAGCAGCCCCGGGACAGAGAACACTGAAGCTTTCTTT.

The rearrangement joins TRBV20-1 to TRBJ1-5, with TRBD1 matching 7 bases. This CDR3 contains 14 residues. Germline assignment: CDR1 DFQATT and CDR2 SNEGSKA (reference sequence). Losses at the gene ends were 6 bases for V and 4 bases for J; bases not matched to a gene: 9. The CDR3 spells CSAASTGSNQPQHF. The CDR3 nucleotides read TGCAGTGCCGCGTCGACAGGGAGTAATCAGCCCCAGCATTTT.

The chain is built from TRBV10-3 and TRBJ2-5, with TRBD2 matching over 16 bases. From germline, CDR1 is ENHRY and CDR2 SYGVKD. Trimming took 6 bases from V and 4 from J; bases not matched to a gene: 8. This CDR3 spans 17 amino acids. DNA of the CDR3: TGTGCCATCAGAGCCGGGACTAGCGGGAGGGCAGGAGAGACCCAGTACTTC. It translates to CAIRAGTSGRAGETQYF.

The chain employs TRBV9 and TRBJ1-1; 7 bases are shared with TRBD1. Per germline, CDR1 SGDLS and CDR2 YYNGEE. V dropped 0 bases and J dropped 0; count of bases not matched to a gene: 8. CDR3 size: 17 residues. The CDR3 reads CASSVAPRDSMNTEAFF. The CDR3 region has the DNA TGTGCCAGCAGCGTAGCGCCCCGGGACAGCATGAACACTGAAGCTTTCTTT.

On this clonotype: One end of the junction fails to match germline, which may point to a read error. The rearrangement uses TRBV4-2 and TRBJ2-7; 10 nucleotides align to TRBD2. CDR1 is LGHNA and CDR2 is YNFKEQ in the germline V gene. The CDR3 spans 15 residues. Here the CDR3 reads CASSEELAGFYEQYF. CDR3 sequence (DNA): TGTGCCAGCAGCGAAGAACTAGCGGGATTTTACGAGCAGTACTTC.

This clonotype was seen a handful of times. The chain uses TRBV28 and TRBJ1-5; tentatively, D is TRBD1 (5 bases). There are 13 residues in the CDR3. CDR1 is MDHEN, CDR2 SYDVKM, per germline. Deletions cut 7 bases from V and 1 base from J, with 8 bases between. This chain's CDR3 is CASTWGSNQPQHF. In DNA, the CDR3 is TGTGCCAGCACTTGGGGGAGCAATCAGCCCCAGCATTTT.

The V gene is TRBV6-5, the J gene TRBJ2-3; 8 bases are shared with TRBD2. This CDR3 is 16 amino acids long. CDR1 is MNHEY and CDR2 is SVGAGI in the germline V gene. After removal of 2 bases from V and 6 bases from J, the junction contained 10 bases not matched to a gene. The CDR3 DNA follows: TGTGCCAGCAGTTACCCGAGCGGGAGTACTGCGGATACGCAGTATTTT. This codes for CASSYPSGSTADTQYF.

This sequence joins TRBV4-1 and TRBJ1-5; the match to TRBD1 covers 9 bases. This CDR3 comprises 16 residues. Germline values: CDR1 MGHRA, CDR2 YSYEKL. V lost 5 bases to trimming and J lost 1 base; unmatched junction nucleotides: 6. The CDR3, as DNA: TGCGCCAGCAGCATTGGGACAGGGTTAAGCAATCAGCCCCAGCATTTT. Residues: CASSIGTGLSNQPQHF.

Remarks on this clonotype: Germline and junction disagree at one end, which may indicate a read error. V and J are TRBV7-7 and TRBJ2-2; 8 nucleotides line up with TRBD2. Germline CDR1 and CDR2: SSHAT and FNYEAQ (reference sequence). This CDR3 is 16 amino acids long. The DNA of the CDR3 is TGTGCTAGCAGCTTAGCGGGGAGGACGGGCACCGGGGAGCTGTTTTTT. Amino acids: CASSLAGRTGTGELFF.

In its sample, this clonotype was seen once. This chain joins TRBV7-3 and TRBJ2-6, with unresolved D. Germline V gives CDR1 SGHTA, CDR2 FQGTGA. V lost 2 bases and J 1 base, leaving 6 bases between the germline ends. The CDR3 totals 15 residues. In nucleotides, the CDR3 is TGTGCCAGCAGCTTATACGATTCTGGGGCCAACGTCCTGACTTTC. Its translation: CASSLYDSGANVLTF.

This sequence joins TRBV20-1 and TRBJ1-6; D not resolved. Trimming cost V 0 bases and J 8 bases, with 5 bases left between them. Germline CDR1 reads DFQATT; CDR2 reads SNEGSKA (reference sequence). The CDR3 is made up of 12 amino acids. The chain's CDR3 is CSARDSDSPLHF. CDR3 nucleotide sequence: TGCAGTGCTAGAGATTCCGATTCACCCCTCCACTTT.

The chain links TRBV2 to TRBJ2-7; TRBD1 matches at 7 bases. The J segment lost 7 bases and the V segment lost 6 bases, leaving 6 bases of the junction unmatched. Germline V lookup: CDR1 SNHLY, CDR2 FYNNEI. The CDR3 contains 12 residues. CDR3 residues: CASSRGQSEQYF. The CDR3 DNA sequence: TGTGCCAGCAGCCGGGGACAGAGTGAGCAGTACTTC.

V is TRBV20-1 and J is TRBJ2-5; TRBD1 agrees at 10 bases. The CDR3 extends over 14 amino acids. V shed 6 bases, J shed 2 bases, and the junction held 6 bases outside the gene matches. Germline loops: CDR1 DFQATT, CDR2 SNEGSKA (reference sequence). The CDR3 region has the DNA TGCAGTGCCTTCCCGGGACAGGGGCAAGAGACCCAGTACTTC. It translates to CSAFPGQGQETQYF.

This clonotype appeared a few times. The chain has TRBV20-1 and TRBJ1-6, with D unresolved. The CDR3 has 12 residues. The V gene's germline CDR1 is DFQATT and CDR2 SNEGSKA (reference sequence). With 3 bases removed from V and 7 bases from J, the gap between germline ends came to 7 bases. The CDR3 protein is CSASSPNSPLHF. In DNA form, the CDR3 reads TGCAGTGCTAGTAGCCCGAATTCACCCCTCCACTTT.

V and J are TRBV6-2 or TRBV6-3 and TRBJ2-5; 12 nucleotides match TRBD2. CDR1 MNHEY and CDR2 SVGEGT come from the germline V gene. The ends lost 1 base at V and 5 bases at J; junction bases unmatched: 8. The CDR3 runs to 17 residues. CDR3 in DNA: TGTGCCAGCAGTTACTTTCTAGCGGGAGGGCCGTGGGAGACCCAGTACTTC. It codes for CASSYFLAGGPWETQYF.

The chain is built from TRBV5-8 and TRBJ2-3; tentatively, D is TRBD2 (6 bases). Looked up from germline, CDR1 is SGHTS and CDR2 is YDEGEE. The CDR3 contains 15 residues. The V end lost 0 bases, the J end lost 2 bases, and 10 bases lay between the germline ends. The CDR3 DNA reads as TGTGCCAGCAGCTTGGCCGGGAGAACCACAGATACGCAGTATTTT. This encodes CASSLAGRTTDTQYF.

This clonotype has a handful of counts. V and J are TRBV6-1 and TRBJ2-7, with 7 bases lining up with TRBD1. This CDR3 contains 13 residues. J was trimmed by 4 bases and V by 4 bases; bases with no gene match: 4. CDR1 MNHNS and CDR2 SASEGT come from the germline V gene. The CDR3 sequence: CASSGQGVYEQYF. The DNA of the CDR3 is TGTGCCAGCAGTGGACAGGGTGTATACGAGCAGTACTTC.